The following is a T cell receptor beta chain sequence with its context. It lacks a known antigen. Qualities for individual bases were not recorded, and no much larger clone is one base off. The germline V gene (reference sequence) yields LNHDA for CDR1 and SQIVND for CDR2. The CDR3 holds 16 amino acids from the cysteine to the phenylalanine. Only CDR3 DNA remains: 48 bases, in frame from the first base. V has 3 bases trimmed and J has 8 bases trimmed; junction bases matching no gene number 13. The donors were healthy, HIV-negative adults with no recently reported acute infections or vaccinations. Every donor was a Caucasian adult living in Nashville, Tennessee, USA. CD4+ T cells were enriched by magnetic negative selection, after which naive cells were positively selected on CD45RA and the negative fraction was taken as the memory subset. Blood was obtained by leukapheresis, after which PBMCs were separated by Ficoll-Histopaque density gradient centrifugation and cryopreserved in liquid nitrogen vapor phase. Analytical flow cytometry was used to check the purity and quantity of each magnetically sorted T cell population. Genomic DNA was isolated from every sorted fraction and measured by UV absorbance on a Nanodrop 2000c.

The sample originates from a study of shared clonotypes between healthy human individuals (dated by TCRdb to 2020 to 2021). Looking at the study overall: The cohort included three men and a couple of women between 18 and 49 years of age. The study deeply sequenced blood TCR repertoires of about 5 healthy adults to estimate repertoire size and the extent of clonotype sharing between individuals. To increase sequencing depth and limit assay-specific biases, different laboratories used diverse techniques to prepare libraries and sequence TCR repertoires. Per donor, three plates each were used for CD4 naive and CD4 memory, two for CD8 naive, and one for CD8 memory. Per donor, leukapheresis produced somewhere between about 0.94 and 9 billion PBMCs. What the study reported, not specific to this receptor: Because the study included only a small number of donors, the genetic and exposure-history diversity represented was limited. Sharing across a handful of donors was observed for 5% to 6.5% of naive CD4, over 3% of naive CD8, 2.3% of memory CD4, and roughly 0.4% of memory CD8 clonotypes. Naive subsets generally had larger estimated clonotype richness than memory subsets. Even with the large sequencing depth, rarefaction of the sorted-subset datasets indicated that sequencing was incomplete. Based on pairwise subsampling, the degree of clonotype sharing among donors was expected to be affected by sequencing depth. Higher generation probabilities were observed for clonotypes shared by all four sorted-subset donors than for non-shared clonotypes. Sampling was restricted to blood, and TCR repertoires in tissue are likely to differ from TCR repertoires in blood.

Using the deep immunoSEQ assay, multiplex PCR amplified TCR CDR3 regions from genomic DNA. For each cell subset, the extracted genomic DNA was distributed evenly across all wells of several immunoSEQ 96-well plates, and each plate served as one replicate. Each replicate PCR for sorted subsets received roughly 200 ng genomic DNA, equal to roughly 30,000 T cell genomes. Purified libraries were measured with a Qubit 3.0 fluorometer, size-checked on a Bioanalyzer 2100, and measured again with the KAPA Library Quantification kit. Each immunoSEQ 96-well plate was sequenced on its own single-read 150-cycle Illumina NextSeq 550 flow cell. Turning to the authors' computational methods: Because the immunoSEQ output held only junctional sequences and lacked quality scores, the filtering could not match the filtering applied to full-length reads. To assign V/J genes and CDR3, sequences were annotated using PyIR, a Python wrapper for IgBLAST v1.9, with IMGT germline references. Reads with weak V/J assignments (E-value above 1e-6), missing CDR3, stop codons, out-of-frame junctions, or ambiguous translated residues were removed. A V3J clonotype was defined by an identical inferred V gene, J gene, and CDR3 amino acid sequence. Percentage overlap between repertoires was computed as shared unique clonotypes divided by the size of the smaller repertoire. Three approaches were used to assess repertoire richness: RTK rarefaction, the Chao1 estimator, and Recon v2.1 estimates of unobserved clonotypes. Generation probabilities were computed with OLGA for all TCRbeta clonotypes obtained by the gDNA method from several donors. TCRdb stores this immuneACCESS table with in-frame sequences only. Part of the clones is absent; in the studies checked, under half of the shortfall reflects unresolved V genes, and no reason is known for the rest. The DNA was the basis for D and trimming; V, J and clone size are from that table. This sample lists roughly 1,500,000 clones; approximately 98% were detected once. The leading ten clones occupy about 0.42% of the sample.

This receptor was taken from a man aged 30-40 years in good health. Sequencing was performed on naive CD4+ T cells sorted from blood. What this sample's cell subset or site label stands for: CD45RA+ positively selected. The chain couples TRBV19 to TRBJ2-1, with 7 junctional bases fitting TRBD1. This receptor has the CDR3 CASSIVRGQARDEQFF. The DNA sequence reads TGTGCCAGTAGTATTGTGCGAGGACAGGCTAGGGATGAGCAGTTCTTC.